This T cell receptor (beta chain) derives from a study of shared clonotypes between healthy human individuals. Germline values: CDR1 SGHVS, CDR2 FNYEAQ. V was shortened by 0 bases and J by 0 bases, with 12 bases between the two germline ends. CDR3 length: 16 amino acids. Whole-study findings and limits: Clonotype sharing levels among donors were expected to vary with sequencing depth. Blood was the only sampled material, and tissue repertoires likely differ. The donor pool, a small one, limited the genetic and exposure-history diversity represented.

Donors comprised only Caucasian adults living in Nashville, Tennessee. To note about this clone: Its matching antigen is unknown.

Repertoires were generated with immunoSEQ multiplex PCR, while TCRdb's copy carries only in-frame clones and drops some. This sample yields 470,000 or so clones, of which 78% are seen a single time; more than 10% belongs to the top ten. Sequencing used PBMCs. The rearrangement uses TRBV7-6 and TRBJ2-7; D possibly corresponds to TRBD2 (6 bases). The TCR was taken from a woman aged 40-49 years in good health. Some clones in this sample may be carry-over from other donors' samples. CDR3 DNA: TGTGCCAGCAGCTTAGCTGGGGGGAGGTCCTCCTACGAGCAGTACTTC. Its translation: CASSLAGGRSSYEQYF.